The clone carrying this T cell receptor beta chain has just a few counts. Its antigen is currently unknown. The data originate from a study of T cells after yellow fever vaccination. About the research overall: Any fraction with a low cell number was prepared using SMART-Seq v4 Ultra Low Input. The study's findings and limits: In post-booster samples, most primary-vaccination clones reappeared (roughly 96% CD4, 88% CD8). Though it reached lower strength, the secondary response hit its peak faster, day 5 versus 15.

The CDR3 spans 15 residues. CDR1 and CDR2 (germline): SGHVS, FQNEAQ. V was shortened by 5 bases and J by 5 bases, with 17 bases between the two germline ends. Production of TCR cDNA was by 5'RACE template switching, which also added a universal primer site and UMIs. Each CDR3 protein is one row after TCRdb ran MiXCR on the 5' RACE reads. The sample has a few hundred thousand distinct CDR3 sequences; roughly 7.5% are singletons. The chain joins TRBV7-8 to TRBJ2-3; D gene ambiguous. This clonotype originated in a man younger than 30 who received the YFV17D yellow fever vaccine. Sequencing used PBMCs, obtained approximately 40 days after the first yellow fever vaccination. The CDR3 DNA reads as TGTGCCAGCAGCCGCCGCGATCCTAGGGTAGATACGCAGTATTTT. Protein product: CASSRRDPRVDTQYF.